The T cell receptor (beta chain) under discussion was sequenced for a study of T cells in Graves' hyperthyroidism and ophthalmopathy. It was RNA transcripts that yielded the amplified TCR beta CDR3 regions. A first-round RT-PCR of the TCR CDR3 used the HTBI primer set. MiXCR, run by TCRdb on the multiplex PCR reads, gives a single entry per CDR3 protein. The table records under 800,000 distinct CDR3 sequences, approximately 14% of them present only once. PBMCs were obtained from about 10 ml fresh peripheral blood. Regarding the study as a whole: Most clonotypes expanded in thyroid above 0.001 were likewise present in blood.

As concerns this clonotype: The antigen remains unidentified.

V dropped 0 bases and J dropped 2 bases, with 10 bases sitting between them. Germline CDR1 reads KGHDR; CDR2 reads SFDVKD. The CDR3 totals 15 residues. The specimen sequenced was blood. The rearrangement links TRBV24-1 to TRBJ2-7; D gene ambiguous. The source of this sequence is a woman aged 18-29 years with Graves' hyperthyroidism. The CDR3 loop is CATSDLQDGTYEQYF. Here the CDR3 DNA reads TGTGCCACCAGTGATTTGCAGGACGGAACCTACGAGCAGTACTTC.